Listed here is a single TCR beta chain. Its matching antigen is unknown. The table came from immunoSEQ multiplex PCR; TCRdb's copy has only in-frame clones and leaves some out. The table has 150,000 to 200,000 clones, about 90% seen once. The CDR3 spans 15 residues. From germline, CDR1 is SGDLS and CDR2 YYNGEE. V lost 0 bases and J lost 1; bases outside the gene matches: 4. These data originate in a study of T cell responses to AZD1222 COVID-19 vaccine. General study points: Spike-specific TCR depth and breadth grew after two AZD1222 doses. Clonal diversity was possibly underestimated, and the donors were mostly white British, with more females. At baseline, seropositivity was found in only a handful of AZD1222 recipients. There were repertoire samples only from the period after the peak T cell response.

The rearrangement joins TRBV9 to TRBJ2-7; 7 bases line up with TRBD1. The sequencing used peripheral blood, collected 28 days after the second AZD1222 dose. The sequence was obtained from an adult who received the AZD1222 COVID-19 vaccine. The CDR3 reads CASSVGGTVSYEQYF. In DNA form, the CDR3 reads TGTGCCAGCAGCGTAGGAGGGACAGTATCCTACGAGCAGTACTTC.